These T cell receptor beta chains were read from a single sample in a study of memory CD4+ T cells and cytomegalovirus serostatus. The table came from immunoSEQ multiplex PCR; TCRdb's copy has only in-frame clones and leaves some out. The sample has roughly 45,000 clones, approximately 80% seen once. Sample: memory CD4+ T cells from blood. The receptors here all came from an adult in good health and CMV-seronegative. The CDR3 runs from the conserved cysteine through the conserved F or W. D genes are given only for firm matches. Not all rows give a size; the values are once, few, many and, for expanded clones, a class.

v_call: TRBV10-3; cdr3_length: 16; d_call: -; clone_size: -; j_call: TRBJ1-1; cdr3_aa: CAISSNDRRGDTEAFF; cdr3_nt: TGTGCCATCAGTTCCAATGACCGGAGGGGGGACACTGAAGCTTTCTTT
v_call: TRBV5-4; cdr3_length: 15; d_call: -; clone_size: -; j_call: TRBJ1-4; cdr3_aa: CASSSDGTTNEKLFF; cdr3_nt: TGTGCCAGCAGCTCGGACGGTACAACTAATGAAAAACTGTTTTTT
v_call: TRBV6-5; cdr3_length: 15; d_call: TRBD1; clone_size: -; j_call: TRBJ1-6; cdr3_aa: CASSRGQLVDSPLHF; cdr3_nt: TGTGCCAGCAGTAGGGGACAGTTGGTTGATTCACCCCTCCACTTT
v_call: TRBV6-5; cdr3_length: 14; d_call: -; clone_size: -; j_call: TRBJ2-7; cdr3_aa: CASSLEGTSYEQYF; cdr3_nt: TGTGCCAGCAGTCTGGAGGGAACCAGCTACGAGCAGTACTTC
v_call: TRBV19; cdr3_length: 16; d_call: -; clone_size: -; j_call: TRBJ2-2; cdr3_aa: CASSIEGGRGTGELFF; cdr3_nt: TGTGCCAGTAGTATAGAGGGGGGCCGGGGCACCGGGGAGCTGTTTTTT
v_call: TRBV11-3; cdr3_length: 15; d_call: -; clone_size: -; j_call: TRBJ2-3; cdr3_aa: CASSLQGSGTDTQYF; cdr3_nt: TGTGCCAGCAGCTTACAGGGGTCCGGCACAGATACGCAGTATTTT
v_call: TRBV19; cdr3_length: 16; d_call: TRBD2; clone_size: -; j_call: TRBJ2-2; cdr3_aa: CASSTLAGRNTGELFF; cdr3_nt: TGTGCCAGTAGTACCTTAGCGGGGAGGAACACCGGGGAGCTGTTTTTT
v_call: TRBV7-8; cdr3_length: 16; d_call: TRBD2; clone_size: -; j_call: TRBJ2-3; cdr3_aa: CASRASGGVRTDTQYF; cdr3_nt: TGTGCCAGCAGAGCTAGCGGGGGGGTCCGCACAGATACGCAGTATTTT
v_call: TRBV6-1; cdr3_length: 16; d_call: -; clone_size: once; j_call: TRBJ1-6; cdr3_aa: CASSEVNFSYNSPLHF; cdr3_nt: TGTGCCAGCAGTGAAGTAAATTTCTCCTATAATTCACCCCTCCACTTT
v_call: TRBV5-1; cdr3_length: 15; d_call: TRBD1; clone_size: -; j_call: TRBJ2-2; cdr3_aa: CASSRDSLNTGELFF; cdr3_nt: TGCGCCAGCAGCCGGGACAGCCTGAACACCGGGGAGCTGTTTTTT
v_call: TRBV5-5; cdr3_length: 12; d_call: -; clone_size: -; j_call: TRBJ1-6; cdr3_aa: CASSFQNSPLHF; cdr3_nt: TGTGCCAGCAGCTTCCAAAATTCACCCCTCCACTTT
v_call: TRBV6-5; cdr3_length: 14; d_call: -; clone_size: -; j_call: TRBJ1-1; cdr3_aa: CASSYRQGSTEAFF; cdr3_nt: TGTGCCAGCAGTTACAGGCAGGGAAGCACTGAAGCTTTCTTT
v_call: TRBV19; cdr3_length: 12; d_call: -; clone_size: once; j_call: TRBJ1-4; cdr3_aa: CATLGSNEKLFF; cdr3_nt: TGTGCCACCCTCGGGAGTAATGAAAAACTGTTTTTT
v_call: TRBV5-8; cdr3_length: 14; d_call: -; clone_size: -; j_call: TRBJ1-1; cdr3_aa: CASSIGVRNTEAFF; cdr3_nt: TGTGCCAGCAGCATTGGGGTCCGAAACACTGAAGCTTTCTTT
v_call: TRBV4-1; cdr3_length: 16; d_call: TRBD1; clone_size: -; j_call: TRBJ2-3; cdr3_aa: CASSKNRGISTDTQYF; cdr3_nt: TGCGCCAGCAGCAAAAACAGGGGAATCTCGACAGATACGCAGTATTTT
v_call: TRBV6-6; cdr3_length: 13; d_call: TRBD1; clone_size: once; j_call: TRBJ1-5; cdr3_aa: CASSSPGGQPQHF; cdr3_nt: TGTGCCAGCAGTTCCCCAGGGGGACAGCCCCAGCATTTT
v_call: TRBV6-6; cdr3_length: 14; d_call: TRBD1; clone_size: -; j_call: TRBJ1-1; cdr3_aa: CASRHRDRGPEAFF; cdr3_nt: TGTGCCAGCAGACACCGGGACAGGGGACCTGAAGCTTTCTTT
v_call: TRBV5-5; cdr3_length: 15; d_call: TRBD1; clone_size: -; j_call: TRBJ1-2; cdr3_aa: CASSLTGAVNYGYTF; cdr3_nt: TGTGCCAGCAGCCTTACAGGGGCCGTTAACTATGGCTACACCTTC
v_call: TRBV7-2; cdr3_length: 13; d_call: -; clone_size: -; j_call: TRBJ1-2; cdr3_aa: CASSSARQWGYTF; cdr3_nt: TGTGCCAGCAGCTCAGCCCGACAGTGGGGCTACACCTTC
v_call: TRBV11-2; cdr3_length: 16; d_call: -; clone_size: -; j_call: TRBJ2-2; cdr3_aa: CASSHIRGANTGELFF; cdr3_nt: TGTGCCAGCAGCCATATCAGGGGCGCGAACACCGGGGAGCTGTTTTTT
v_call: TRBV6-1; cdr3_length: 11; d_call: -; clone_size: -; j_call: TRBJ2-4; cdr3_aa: CASRALSIQYF; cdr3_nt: TGTGCCAGCCGCGCTCTAAGCATTCAGTACTTC
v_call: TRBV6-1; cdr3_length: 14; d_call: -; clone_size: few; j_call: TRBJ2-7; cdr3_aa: CASSEGRKTYEQYF; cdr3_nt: TGTGCCAGCAGTGAAGGACGGAAAACCTACGAGCAGTACTTC
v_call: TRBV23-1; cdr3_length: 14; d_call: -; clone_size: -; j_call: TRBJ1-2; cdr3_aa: CASSRVGEPYGYTF; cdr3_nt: TGCGCCAGCAGTAGAGTCGGGGAGCCCTATGGCTACACCTTC
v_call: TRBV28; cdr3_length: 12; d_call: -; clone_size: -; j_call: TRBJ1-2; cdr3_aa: CASSLLGDGYTF; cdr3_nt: TGTGCCAGCAGTTTATTGGGGGATGGCTACACCTTC
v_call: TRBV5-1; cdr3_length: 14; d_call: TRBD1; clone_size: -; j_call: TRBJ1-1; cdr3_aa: CASSLSQGATEAFF; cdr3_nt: TGCGCCAGCAGCTTGTCGCAGGGGGCAACTGAAGCTTTCTTT
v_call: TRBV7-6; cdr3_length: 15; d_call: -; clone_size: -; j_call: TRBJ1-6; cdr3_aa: CASSFYGTQNSPLHF; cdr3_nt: TGTGCCAGCAGCTTCTACGGGACACAGAATTCACCCCTCCACTTT
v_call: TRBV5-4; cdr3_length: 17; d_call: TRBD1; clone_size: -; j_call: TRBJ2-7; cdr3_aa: CASSSERTGTGGLEQYF; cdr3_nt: TGTGCCAGCAGCTCTGAGAGAACCGGGACAGGGGGCCTGGAGCAGTACTTC